Listed here are 18 T cell receptor beta chains from one sample, sequenced in a study of blood T cell repertoires in COVID-19. The protocol was immunoSEQ multiplex PCR, while the TCRdb copy is restricted to in-frame clones and leaves out a portion. This sample has some 300,000 clones, with roughly 90% found just once. The sample comprised PBMCs or T cells enriched from blood (not recorded which). The receptors here all came from a woman in her 30s who had recovered from COVID-19.

The chain links TRBV21-1 to TRBJ1-6; whether TRBD1, the table's D call, matches the DNA was not checked. TRBV21-1 is labeled a pseudogene. CDR3 size: 21 residues. CDR3 region: CASSKRKGPQSIPSYNSPLHF. DNA of the CDR3: TGTGCCAGCAGCAAAAGAAAGGGGCCCCAGAGTATCCCCTCCTATAATTCACCCCTCCACTTT.

The genes are TRBV19 and TRBJ2-1; D may be TRBD1 (7 bases). Germline V gene sequence: CDR1 LNHDA, CDR2 SQIVND (reference sequence). This CDR3 has 14 residues. V lost 8 bases and J 4 bases, leaving 15 bases between the germline ends. As DNA, the CDR3 is TGTGCCAGTGGAGGGGGCATCCAATACAATGAGCAGTTCTTC. Its protein is CASGGGIQYNEQFF. Supplemented by reference TRBV19 and TRBJ2-1, the full variable domain reads DGGITQSPKYLFRKEGQNVTLSCEQNLNHDAMYWYRQDPGQGLRLIYYSQIVNDFQKGDIAEGYSVSREKKESFPLTVTSAQKNPTAFYLCASGGGIQYNEQFFGPGTRLTVL.

V and J are TRBV16 and TRBJ1-1; no reliable D call. The germline V and J ends were trimmed by 3 bases and 1 base, with 6 bases remaining between them. Germline lookup yields CDR1 KGHSY and CDR2 FQNENV. The CDR3 runs to 13 residues. The CDR3 DNA follows: TGTGCCAGCAGCCAGGGCAGGAACACTGAAGCTTTCTTT. Its translation is CASSQGRNTEAFF.

This chain links TRBV15 with TRBJ2-7; D not certain. The CDR3 has 13 amino acids. Germline CDR1 LNHNV, CDR2 YYDKDF (reference sequence). V shed 7 bases and J shed 4 bases, with 14 bases lying between them. This chain's CDR3 is CATNRGGDYEQYF. In nucleotides, the CDR3 is TGTGCCACCAATCGCGGCGGAGATTACGAGCAGTACTTC. The full variable domain, in which reference TRBV15 and TRBJ2-7 provide the parts outside the CDR3, is DAMVIQNPRYQVTQFGKPVTLSCSQTLNHNVMYWYQQKSSQAPKLLFHYYDKDFNNEADTPDNFQSRRPNTSFCFLDIRSPGLGDTAMYLCATNRGGDYEQYFGPGTRLTVT.

V usage is TRBV19 and J usage is TRBJ2-1; 9 bases agree with TRBD2. The junction had 18 bases not matched to a gene; V was cut back by 3 bases and J by 9 bases. Germline assignment: CDR1 LNHDA and CDR2 SQIVND (reference sequence). The CDR3 loop spans 18 amino acids. Written as DNA, the CDR3 is TGTGCCAGTAGTATCACGGGGACTAGCATCGGTGGGATCGGTGAGCAGTTCTTC. Protein product: CASSITGTSIGGIGEQFF.

The V gene is TRBV28, the J gene TRBJ2-7; the D gene is possibly TRBD1 (5 bases). Per the germline V gene, CDR1 is MDHEN and CDR2 is SYDVKM. The CDR3 consists of 17 residues. Trimming removed 5 bases from V and 2 bases from J, with 22 bases in between. CDR3 bases: TGTGCCAGCAGTCCGCGAATTCCCAGGGTCTCTCCCTACGAGCAGTACTTC. It is translated as CASSPRIPRVSPYEQYF.

The rearrangement uses TRBV2 and TRBJ1-6; tentatively, D is TRBD1 (5 bases). The germline CDR1 and CDR2 sequences are SNHLY and FYNNEI. V lost 2 bases to trimming and J lost 10 bases, with 15 bases between them. This CDR3 comprises 15 residues. CDR3 loop: CASSEQWGGESPLHF. In DNA form, the CDR3 reads TGTGCCAGCAGTGAACAGTGGGGGGGGGAATCACCCCTCCACTTT.

The gene calls are TRBV30 and TRBJ1-2; D might be TRBD1 (5 bases). Deletions cut 0 bases from V and 3 bases from J, with 8 bases between. CDR1 is GTSNPN and CDR2 is SVGIG in the germline V gene (reference sequence). CDR3 length: 13 residues. The DNA of the CDR3 is TGTGCCTGGAGTGTAATGACAGACTATGGCTACACCTTC. Its protein is CAWSVMTDYGYTF. Full variable domain (remainder filled in from reference TRBV30 and TRBJ1-2): SQTIHQWPATLVQPVGSPLSLECTVEGTSNPNLYWYRQAAGRGLQLLFYSVGIGQISSEVPQNLSASRPQDRQFILSSKKLLLSDSGFYLCAWSVMTDYGYTFGSGTRLTVV.

This clone was observed a single time. The chain joins TRBV19 to TRBJ2-1; 9 bases are a match to TRBD2. The germline gives CDR1 LNHDA, CDR2 SQIVND (reference sequence). This CDR3 comprises 14 residues. J was trimmed by 9 bases and V by 6 bases; bases with no gene match: 9. This CDR3 reads CASRGLAYLREQFF. The CDR3 DNA follows: TGTGCCAGTAGAGGACTAGCGTACCTCCGTGAGCAGTTCTTC.

The chain combines TRBV4-1 with TRBJ2-1, with D maybe TRBD1 (6 bases). The CDR3 length is 20 residues. Trimming left V 0 bases short and J 4 bases short, with 25 bases between. Germline V gene data show CDR1 as MGHRA and CDR2 as YSYEKL. The DNA for the CDR3 is TGCGCCAGCAGCCAAGATCTCCCCCTGTTTCGGGGACAACATTACAATGAGCAGTTCTTC. Translating it yields CASSQDLPLFRGQHYNEQFF.

The rearrangement joins TRBV30 to TRBJ1-2, with 7 bases identical to TRBD1. Looked up from germline, CDR1 is GTSNPN and CDR2 is SVGIG (reference sequence). J was trimmed by 4 bases and V by 1 base; bases with no gene match: 12. CDR3 length equals 16 residues. The CDR3: CAWSGDSPLFPYGYTF. In DNA, the CDR3 is TGTGCCTGGAGTGGGGACAGCCCCCTATTTCCCTATGGCTACACCTTC.

This rearrangement joins TRBV19 to TRBJ2-1, with 8 bases identical to TRBD1. The CDR3 is 14 residues long. V lost 7 bases to trimming and J lost 7 bases; unmatched junction nucleotides: 9. Germline CDR1 LNHDA, CDR2 SQIVND (reference sequence). CDR3 protein: CASTWQGAMNEQFF. The CDR3 DNA reads TGTGCCAGTACTTGGCAGGGGGCGATGAATGAGCAGTTCTTC.

The count of this clone is one. The genes are TRBV10-3 and TRBJ2-7; 10 positions agree with TRBD1. With 6 bases clipped from V and 4 bases from J, the junction kept 6 bases outside the gene matches. CDR3 size: 14 residues. Looked up from germline, CDR1 is ENHRY and CDR2 is SYGVKD. Here the CDR3 reads CAIRAGTGVYEQYF. CDR3 coding DNA: TGTGCCATCAGAGCCGGGACAGGGGTATACGAGCAGTACTTC.

This chain connects TRBV4-1 to TRBJ2-1, with TRBD2 matching 7 bases. Germline CDR1 reads MGHRA; CDR2 reads YSYEKL. V lost 1 base, J lost 4 bases, and 4 bases stayed unmatched. CDR3 length: 15 residues. CDR3 in DNA: TGCGCCAGCAGCCAAGCCAGCGGGGAGTACAATGAGCAGTTCTTC. It translates to CASSQASGEYNEQFF.

The chain is built from TRBV3-1 (or the pseudogene TRBV3-2) and TRBJ2-6; 7 bases line up with TRBD1. CDR1 is LGHDT, CDR2 YNNKEL, per germline (reference sequence). This CDR3 has 18 residues. The junction had 10 bases not matched to a gene; V was cut back by 1 base and J by 4 bases. CDR3 protein: CASSQGDRVPSGANVLTF. DNA for the CDR3: TGTGCCAGCAGCCAAGGAGACAGGGTTCCTTCAGGGGCCAACGTCCTGACTTTC.

Written as DNA, the CDR3 is TGTGCCAGCAGCCAAGATCTAGGGGCGGCCAATGAGCAGTTCTTC. It translates to CASSQDLGAANEQFF. The V and J genes are TRBV14 and TRBJ2-1; D possibly corresponds to TRBD1 (5 bases). V lost 0 bases and J lost 6, with 12 bases in between. Germline V gene data show CDR1 as SGHDN and CDR2 as FVKESK. The CDR3 is made up of 15 amino acids.

This clone was observed a single time. The chain is built from TRBV2 and TRBJ1-1, with D possibly being TRBD1 (5 bases). CDR1 and CDR2 from the germline V gene are SNHLY and FYNNEI. V lost 6 bases and J 5 bases, leaving 13 bases between the germline ends. The CDR3 runs to 13 residues. The CDR3 region is CASRTASGTEAFF. CDR3 nucleotide sequence: TGTGCCAGCAGGACCGCCTCAGGGACTGAAGCTTTCTTT.

This chain connects TRBV7-9 to TRBJ2-7, with D possibly TRBD2 on 6 matching bases. This CDR3 region has 13 residues. V lost 1 base, J lost 7 bases, and 11 bases lay in between. The V gene's germline CDR1 is SEHNR and CDR2 FQNEAQ (reference sequence). The CDR3 sequence is CASSLVPAGEQYF. The CDR3 region has the DNA TGTGCCAGCAGCTTAGTACCGGCGGGAGAGCAGTACTTC.